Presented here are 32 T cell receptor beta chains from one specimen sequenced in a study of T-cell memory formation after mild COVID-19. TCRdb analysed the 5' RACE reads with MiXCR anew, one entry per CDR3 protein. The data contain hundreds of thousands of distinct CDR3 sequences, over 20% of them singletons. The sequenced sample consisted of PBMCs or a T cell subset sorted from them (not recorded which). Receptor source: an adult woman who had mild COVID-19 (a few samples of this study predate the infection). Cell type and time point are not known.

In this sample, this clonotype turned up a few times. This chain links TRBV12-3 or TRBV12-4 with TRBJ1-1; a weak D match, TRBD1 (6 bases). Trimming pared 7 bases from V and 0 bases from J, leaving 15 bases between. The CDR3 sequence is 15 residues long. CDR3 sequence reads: CASKGGAGVNTEAFF. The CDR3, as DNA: TGTGCCAGCAAAGGGGGGGCAGGAGTGAACACTGAAGCTTTCTTT.

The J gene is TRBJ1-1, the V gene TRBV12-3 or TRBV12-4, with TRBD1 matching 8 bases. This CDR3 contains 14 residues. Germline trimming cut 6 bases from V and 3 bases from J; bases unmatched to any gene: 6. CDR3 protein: CASRWTGRDTEAFF. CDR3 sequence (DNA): TGTGCCAGCAGATGGACAGGGCGGGACACTGAAGCTTTCTTT.

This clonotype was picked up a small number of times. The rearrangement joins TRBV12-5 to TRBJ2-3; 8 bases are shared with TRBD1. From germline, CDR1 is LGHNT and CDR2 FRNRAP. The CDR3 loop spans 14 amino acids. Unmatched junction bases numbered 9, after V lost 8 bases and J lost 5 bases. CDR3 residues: CASRPSGQGDTQYF. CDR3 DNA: TGTGCTAGTCGCCCCTCTGGACAGGGAGATACGCAGTATTTT.

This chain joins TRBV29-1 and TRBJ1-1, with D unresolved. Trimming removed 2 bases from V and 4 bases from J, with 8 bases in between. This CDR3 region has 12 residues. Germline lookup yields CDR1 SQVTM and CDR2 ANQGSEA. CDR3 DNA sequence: TGCAGCGTTGAAATGGTGAGCACTGAAGCTTTCTTT. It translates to CSVEMVSTEAFF. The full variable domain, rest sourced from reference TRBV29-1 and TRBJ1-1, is SAVISQKPSRDICQRGTSLTIQCQVDSQVTMMFWYRQQPGQSLTLIATANQGSEATYESGFVIDKFPISRPNLTFSTLTVSNMSPEDSSIYLCSVEMVSTEAFFGQGTRLTVV.

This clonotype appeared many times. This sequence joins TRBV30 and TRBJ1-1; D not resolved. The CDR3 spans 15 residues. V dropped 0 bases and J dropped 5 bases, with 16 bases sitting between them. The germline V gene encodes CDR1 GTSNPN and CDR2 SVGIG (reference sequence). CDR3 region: CAWSVMNALETEAFF. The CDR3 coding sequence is TGTGCCTGGAGTGTAATGAACGCTTTGGAGACTGAAGCTTTCTTT.

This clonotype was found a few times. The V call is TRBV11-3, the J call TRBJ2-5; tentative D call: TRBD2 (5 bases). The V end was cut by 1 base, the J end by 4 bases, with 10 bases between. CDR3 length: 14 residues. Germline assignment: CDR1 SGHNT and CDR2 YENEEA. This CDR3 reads CASSLGVGRETQYF. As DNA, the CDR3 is TGTGCCAGCAGCTTAGGTGTGGGGAGAGAGACCCAGTACTTC.

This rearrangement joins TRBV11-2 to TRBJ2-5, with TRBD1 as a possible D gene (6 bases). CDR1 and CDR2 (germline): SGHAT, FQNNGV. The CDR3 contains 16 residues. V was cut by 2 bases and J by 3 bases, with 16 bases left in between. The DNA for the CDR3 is TGTGCCAGCAGCTTATTTGGACAGCCACCCGAAGAGACCCAGTACTTC. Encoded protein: CASSLFGQPPEETQYF.

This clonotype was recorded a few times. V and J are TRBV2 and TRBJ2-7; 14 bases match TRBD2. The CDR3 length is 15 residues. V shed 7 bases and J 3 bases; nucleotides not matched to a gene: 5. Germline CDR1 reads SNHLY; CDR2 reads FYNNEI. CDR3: CASIAGTSGGYEQYF. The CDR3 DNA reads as TGTGCCAGCATCGCCGGGACTAGCGGGGGCTACGAGCAGTACTTC.

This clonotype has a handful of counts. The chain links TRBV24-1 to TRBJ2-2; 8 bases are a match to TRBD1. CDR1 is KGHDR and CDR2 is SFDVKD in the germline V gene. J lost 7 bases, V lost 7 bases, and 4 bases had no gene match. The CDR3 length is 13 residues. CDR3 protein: CATRQGAGGELFF. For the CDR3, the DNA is TGTGCCACCAGGCAGGGGGCCGGCGGGGAGCTGTTTTTT.

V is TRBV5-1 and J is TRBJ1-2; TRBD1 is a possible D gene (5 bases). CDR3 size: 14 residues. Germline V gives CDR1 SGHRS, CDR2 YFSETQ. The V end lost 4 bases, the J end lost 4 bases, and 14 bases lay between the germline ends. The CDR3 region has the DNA TGCGCCAGCAGCAAGGGGACGGCCCTCTATGGCTACACCTTC. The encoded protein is CASSKGTALYGYTF.

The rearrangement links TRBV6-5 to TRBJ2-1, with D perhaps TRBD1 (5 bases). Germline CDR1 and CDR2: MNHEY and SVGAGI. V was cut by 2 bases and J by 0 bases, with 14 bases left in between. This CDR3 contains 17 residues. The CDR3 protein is CASSYVLGLSSYNEQFF. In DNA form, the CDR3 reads TGTGCCAGCAGTTACGTTTTGGGGCTCAGCTCCTACAATGAGCAGTTCTTC.

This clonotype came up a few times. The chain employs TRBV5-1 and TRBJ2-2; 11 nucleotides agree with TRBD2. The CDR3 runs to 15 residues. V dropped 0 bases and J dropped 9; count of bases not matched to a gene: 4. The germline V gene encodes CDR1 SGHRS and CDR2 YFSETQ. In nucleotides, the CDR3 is TGCGCCAGCAGCTTGGTGGGGACTAGCGGCAGGGAGCTGTTTTTT. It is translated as CASSLVGTSGRELFF.

The CDR3 here is CASSATLIGQGTTPGYGYTF. The DNA of the CDR3 is TGTGCCAGCAGCGCGACCCTCATCGGACAGGGTACCACCCCCGGCTATGGCTACACCTTC. The rearrangement uses TRBV9 and TRBJ1-2; 8 positions match TRBD1. Trimming cost V 3 bases and J 4 bases; bases outside gene matches: 23. Germline values: CDR1 SGDLS, CDR2 YYNGEE. CDR3 length: 20 residues.

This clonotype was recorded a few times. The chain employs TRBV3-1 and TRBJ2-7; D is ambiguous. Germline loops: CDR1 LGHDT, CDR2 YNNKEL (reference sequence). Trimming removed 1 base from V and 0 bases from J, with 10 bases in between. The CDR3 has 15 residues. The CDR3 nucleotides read TGTGCCAGCAGCCAAGGGACGACCATCTCCTACGAGCAGTACTTC. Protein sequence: CASSQGTTISYEQYF.

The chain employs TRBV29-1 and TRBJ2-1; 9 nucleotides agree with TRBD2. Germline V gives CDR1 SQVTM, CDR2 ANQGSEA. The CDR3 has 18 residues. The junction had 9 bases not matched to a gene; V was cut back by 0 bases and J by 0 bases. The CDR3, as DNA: TGCAGCGTTGAAGAAAAAGTACGAGCGGGGGGCTCCTACAATGAGCAGTTCTTC. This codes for CSVEEKVRAGGSYNEQFF.

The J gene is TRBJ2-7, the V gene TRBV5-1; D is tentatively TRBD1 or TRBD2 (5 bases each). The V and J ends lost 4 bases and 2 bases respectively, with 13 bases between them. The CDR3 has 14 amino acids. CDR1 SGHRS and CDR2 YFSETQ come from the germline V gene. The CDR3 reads CASSPRDQAYEQYF. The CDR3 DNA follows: TGCGCCAGCAGCCCCCGGGACCAAGCCTACGAGCAGTACTTC. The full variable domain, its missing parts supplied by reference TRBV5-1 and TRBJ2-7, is KAGVTQTPRYLIKTRGQQVTLSCSPISGHRSVSWYQQTPGQGLQFLFEYFSETQRNKGNFPGRFSGRQFSNSRSEMNVSTLELGDSALYLCASSPRDQAYEQYFGPGTRLTVT.

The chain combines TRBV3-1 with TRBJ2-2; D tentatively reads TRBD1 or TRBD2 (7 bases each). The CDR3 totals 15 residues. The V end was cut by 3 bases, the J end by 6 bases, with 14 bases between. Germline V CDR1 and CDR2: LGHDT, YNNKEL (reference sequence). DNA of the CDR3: TGTGCCAGCAGCCACTCGACAGGGAGGGCCGGGGAGCTGTTTTTT. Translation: CASSHSTGRAGELFF.

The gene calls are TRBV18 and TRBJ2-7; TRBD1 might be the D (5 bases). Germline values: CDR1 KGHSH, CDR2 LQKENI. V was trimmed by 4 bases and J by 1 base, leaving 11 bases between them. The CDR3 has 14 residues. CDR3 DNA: TGTGCCAGCTCACTAAGGGGTCTGTCCTACGAGCAGTACTTC. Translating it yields CASSLRGLSYEQYF.

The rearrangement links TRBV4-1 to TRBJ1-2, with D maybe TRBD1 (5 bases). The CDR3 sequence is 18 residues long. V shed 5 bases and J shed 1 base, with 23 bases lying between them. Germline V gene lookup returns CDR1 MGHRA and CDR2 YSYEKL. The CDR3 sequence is CASSYPRETDYLNYGYTF. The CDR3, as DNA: TGCGCCAGCAGCTATCCCAGGGAAACGGACTACCTTAACTATGGCTACACCTTC.

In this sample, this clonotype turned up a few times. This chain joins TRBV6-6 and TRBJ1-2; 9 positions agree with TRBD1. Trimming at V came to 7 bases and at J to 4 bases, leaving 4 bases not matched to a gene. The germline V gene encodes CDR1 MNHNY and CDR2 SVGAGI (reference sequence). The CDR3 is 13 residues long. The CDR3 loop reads CASTLDRGYGYTF. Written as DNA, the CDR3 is TGTGCCAGCACTCTGGACAGGGGCTATGGCTACACCTTC.

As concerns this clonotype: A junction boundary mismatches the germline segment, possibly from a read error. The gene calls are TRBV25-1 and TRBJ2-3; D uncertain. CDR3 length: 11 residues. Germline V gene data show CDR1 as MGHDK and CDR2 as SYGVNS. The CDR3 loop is CTSSRRDTQYF. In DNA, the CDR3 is TGTACCAGCAGTCGTAGAGATACGCAGTATTTT.

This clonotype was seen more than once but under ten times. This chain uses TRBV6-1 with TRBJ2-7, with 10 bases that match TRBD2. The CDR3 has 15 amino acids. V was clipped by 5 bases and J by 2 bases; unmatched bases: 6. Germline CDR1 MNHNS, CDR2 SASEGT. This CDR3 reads CASSPSGRGTYEQYF. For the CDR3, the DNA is TGTGCCAGCAGTCCTAGCGGGAGAGGGACCTACGAGCAGTACTTC.

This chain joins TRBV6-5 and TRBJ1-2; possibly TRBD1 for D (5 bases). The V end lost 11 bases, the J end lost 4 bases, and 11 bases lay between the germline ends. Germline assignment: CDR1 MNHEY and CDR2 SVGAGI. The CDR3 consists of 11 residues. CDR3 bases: TGTGCCGCCTCGGGGGGCTATGGCTACACCTTC. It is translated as CAASGGYGYTF.

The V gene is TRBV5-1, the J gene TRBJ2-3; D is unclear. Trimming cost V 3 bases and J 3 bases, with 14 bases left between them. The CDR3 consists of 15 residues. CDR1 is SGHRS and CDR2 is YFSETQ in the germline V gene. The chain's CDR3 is CASSSAGPMTDTQYF. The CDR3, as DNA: TGCGCCAGCAGCTCCGCCGGACCAATGACAGATACGCAGTATTTT. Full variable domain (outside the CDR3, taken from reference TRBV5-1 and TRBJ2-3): KAGVTQTPRYLIKTRGQQVTLSCSPISGHRSVSWYQQTPGQGLQFLFEYFSETQRNKGNFPGRFSGRQFSNSRSEMNVSTLELGDSALYLCASSSAGPMTDTQYFGPGTRLTVL.

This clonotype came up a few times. The CDR3: CSARDPLGPGTEAFF. The CDR3 DNA follows: TGCAGTGCTAGAGATCCCTTAGGGCCGGGGACTGAAGCTTTCTTT. The rearrangement joins TRBV20-1 to TRBJ1-1, with no clear D. CDR3 size: 15 residues. CDR1 is DFQATT and CDR2 is SNEGSKA in the germline V gene (reference sequence). With 0 bases removed from V and 5 bases from J, the gap between germline ends came to 16 bases.

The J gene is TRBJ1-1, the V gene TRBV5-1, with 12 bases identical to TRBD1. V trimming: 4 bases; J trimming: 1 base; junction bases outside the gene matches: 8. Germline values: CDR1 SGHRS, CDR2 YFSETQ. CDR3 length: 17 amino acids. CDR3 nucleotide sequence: TGCGCCAGCAGCAGCCGGGACAGGGGGCTCAGGAACACTGAAGCTTTCTTT. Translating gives CASSSRDRGLRNTEAFF.

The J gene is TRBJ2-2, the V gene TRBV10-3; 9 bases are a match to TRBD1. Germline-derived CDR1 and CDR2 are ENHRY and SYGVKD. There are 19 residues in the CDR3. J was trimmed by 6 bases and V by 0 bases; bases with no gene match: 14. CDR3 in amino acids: CAISESVLSGQGSPGELFF. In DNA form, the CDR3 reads TGTGCCATCAGTGAGTCCGTTTTATCGGGACAGGGAAGTCCCGGGGAGCTGTTTTTT.

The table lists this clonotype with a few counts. In DNA, the CDR3 is TGCGCCAGCAGCTGGGGGACAGGGGGCCCCGTGAACAATGAGCAGTTCTTC. This codes for CASSWGTGGPVNNEQFF. The rearrangement links TRBV5-1 to TRBJ2-1; the match to TRBD1 covers 12 bases. The CDR3 has 17 residues. V lost 3 bases to trimming and J lost 5 bases; unmatched junction nucleotides: 9. Germline CDR1 is SGHRS and CDR2 is YFSETQ.

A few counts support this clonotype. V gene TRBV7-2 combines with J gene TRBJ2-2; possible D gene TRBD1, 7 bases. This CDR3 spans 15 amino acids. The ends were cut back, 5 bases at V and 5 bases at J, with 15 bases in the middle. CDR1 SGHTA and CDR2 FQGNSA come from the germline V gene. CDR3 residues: CASSPWPGGTGELFF. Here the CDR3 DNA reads TGTGCCAGCAGCCCCTGGCCAGGGGGGACCGGGGAGCTGTTTTTT.

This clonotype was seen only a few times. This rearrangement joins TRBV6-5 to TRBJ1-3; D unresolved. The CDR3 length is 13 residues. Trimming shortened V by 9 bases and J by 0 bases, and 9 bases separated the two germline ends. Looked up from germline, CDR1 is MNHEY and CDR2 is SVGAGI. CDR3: CASKQNSGNTIYF. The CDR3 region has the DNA TGTGCCAGTAAACAGAACTCTGGAAACACCATATATTTT.

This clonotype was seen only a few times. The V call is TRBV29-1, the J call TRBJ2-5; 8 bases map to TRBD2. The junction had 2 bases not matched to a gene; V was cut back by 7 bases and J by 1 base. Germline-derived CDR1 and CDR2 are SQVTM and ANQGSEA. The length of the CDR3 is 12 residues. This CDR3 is CSATSGQETQYF. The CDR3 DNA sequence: TGCAGCGCTACTAGCGGCCAAGAGACCCAGTACTTC.

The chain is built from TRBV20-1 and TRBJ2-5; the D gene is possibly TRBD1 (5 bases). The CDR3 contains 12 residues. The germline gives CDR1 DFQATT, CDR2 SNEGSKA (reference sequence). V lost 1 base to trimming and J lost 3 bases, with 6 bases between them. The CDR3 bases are TGCAGTGCTAGAGCAGGGAAAGAGACCCAGTACTTC. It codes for CSARAGKETQYF.